This TCR beta chain was sequenced during a study of CD8+ T cells in alopecia areata. Study-wide context: Treated patients took oral tofacitinib at 5 to 10 mg twice daily. Broader study findings: Patients shared TCRs less clearly than mice did, possibly owing to HLA. One nonresponder makes the tie between baseline CD8+ expansion and response uncertain.

Reverse transcribed after extraction, RNA yielded cDNA as the sequencing template. Here immunoSEQ multiplex PCR was the method, and the copy in TCRdb shows in-frame clones only, minus some. There are 200,000 to 250,000 clones in the sample; more than 30% occur only once, and 0.4% to 0.55% lies in the top ten. This clone was seen only once. Its antigen is not identified. Treatment indicated: oral pan-JAK inhibitor, 5-10 mg twice daily. Sorted out of PBMCs were CD4+ T cells and CD8+ T cells. The germline V gene encodes CDR1 GTSNPN and CDR2 SVGIG (reference sequence). The CDR3 runs 15 residues. The ends lost 4 bases at V and 7 bases at J; junction bases unmatched: 9.

V and J are TRBV30 and TRBJ2-1; 11 nucleotides agree with TRBD1. Sample: CD4+ T cells sorted from blood, taken between weeks 30 and 35, from a patient treated with tofacitinib. The TCR was taken from a human donor with alopecia areata. The CDR3 coding sequence is TGTGCCTGGAATAGCGTTGGGACAGGGGGAAATGAGCAGTTCTTC. This translates into CAWNSVGTGGNEQFF.